These 17 T cell receptor beta chains came from one sample sequenced in a study of circulating tumor DNA in untreated peripheral T-cell lymphoma. Sequencing used immunoSEQ multiplex PCR; TCRdb keeps in-frame clones, though not all of them. The table lists about 8,900 clones, around four fifths of them singletons. Material for sequencing was tumor tissue. These receptors were obtained from a human donor with peripheral T-cell lymphoma.

The chain carries TRBV10-3 and TRBJ1-1, with TRBD1 identical over 9 bases. The CDR3 is 12 amino acids. The V and J ends lost 10 bases and 7 bases, in that order; junction bases with no gene match: 7. Germline CDR1 reads ENHRY; CDR2 reads SYGVKD. The CDR3 DNA reads TGTGCCACCTCACAGGGGGCCAATGAAGCTTTCTTT. This gives the protein CATSQGANEAFF.

For the CDR3, the DNA is TGTGCCAGCAGTTACTCGTTGGAGGTTAATTCACCCCTCCACTTT. Its protein product is CASSYSLEVNSPLHF. The chain joins TRBV6-8 to TRBJ1-6; D is unresolved. The V end lost 0 bases, the J end lost 6 bases, and 9 bases lay between the germline ends. Germline-derived CDR1 and CDR2 are MNHGY and SAAAGT. This CDR3 is 15 amino acids long.

The V and J genes are TRBV29-1 and TRBJ1-3; D ambiguous. The V gene lost 5 bases and the J gene lost 0 bases, with 8 bases spanning the gap. CDR1 and CDR2 (germline): SQVTM, ANQGSEA. This CDR3 has 13 residues. CDR3 DNA sequence: TGCAGCGTTACTACCCTCTCTGGAAACACCATATATTTT. Amino acids: CSVTTLSGNTIYF. Full variable domain (outside the CDR3, taken from reference TRBV29-1 and TRBJ1-3): SAVISQKPSRDICQRGTSLTIQCQVDSQVTMMFWYRQQPGQSLTLIATANQGSEATYESGFVIDKFPISRPNLTFSTLTVSNMSPEDSSIYLCSVTTLSGNTIYFGEGSWLTVV.

The J gene is TRBJ2-7, the V gene TRBV19; the match to TRBD1 covers 7 bases. This CDR3 region has 13 residues. The germline V gene has CDR1 LNHDA and CDR2 SQIVND (reference sequence). The CDR3 DNA reads as TGTGCAAATACGGACAGGAGGTCCTACGAGCAGTACTTC. It yields the protein CANTDRRSYEQYF.

The chain carries TRBV19 and TRBJ1-2, with 8 bases aligning to TRBD1. Germline V gives CDR1 LNHDA, CDR2 SQIVND (reference sequence). Losses at the gene ends were 7 bases for V and 0 bases for J; bases not matched to a gene: 13. This CDR3 is 17 amino acids long. The CDR3: CASIPRGDRTSNYGYTF. For the CDR3, the DNA is TGTGCCAGTATCCCCCGTGGGGACAGGACTTCTAACTATGGCTACACCTTC.

This clone turned up a few times. The chain uses TRBV6-8 and TRBJ1-3, with 7 bases matching TRBD1. The J segment lost 7 bases and the V segment lost 0 bases, leaving 3 bases of the junction unmatched. This CDR3 region has 14 residues. CDR1 is MNHGY, CDR2 SAAAGT, per germline. The CDR3 DNA sequence: TGTGCCAGCAGTTACTCGTTCAGGGGGAACACCATATATTTT. It translates to CASSYSFRGNTIYF.

The rearrangement uses TRBV19 and TRBJ2-3, with D perhaps being TRBD1 or TRBD2 (7 bases each). The CDR3 has 13 residues. V was pared by 7 bases and J by 3 bases, with 11 bases between. Germline values: CDR1 LNHDA, CDR2 SQIVND (reference sequence). Here the CDR3 reads CASTRGGTDTQYF. DNA of the CDR3: TGTGCCAGTACCAGGGGGGGGACAGATACGCAGTATTTT.

The CDR3 sequence: CASSVAGSKNEQYF. The CDR3 DNA follows: TGTGCCAGCAGCGTAGCAGGGTCAAAAAACGAGCAGTACTTC. V gene TRBV9 combines with J gene TRBJ2-7; the D gene is possibly TRBD1 (5 bases). The CDR3 length is 14 residues. From germline, CDR1 is SGDLS and CDR2 YYNGEE. V was cut by 0 bases and J by 5 bases, with 12 bases left in between.

The chain has TRBV6-8 and TRBJ1-1, with D possibly matching TRBD1 (6 bases). The CDR3 spans 16 residues. CDR1 is MNHGY and CDR2 is SAAAGT in the germline V gene. Trimming took 7 bases from V and 5 from J, leaving 23 bases between them. The CDR3 region is CASTPEGGMDPTEAFF. The DNA of the CDR3 is TGTGCCAGCACCCCAGAGGGGGGAATGGATCCTACTGAAGCTTTCTTT.

The chain recombines TRBV29-1 with TRBJ2-3; 8 bases are a match to TRBD2. V shed 3 bases, J shed 6 bases, and the junction held 14 bases outside the gene matches. From germline, CDR1 is SQVTM and CDR2 ANQGSEA. The CDR3 runs 16 residues. CDR3 bases: TGCAGCGTTGAGGCACGTAGCGGGGAATCCTCCGATACGCAGTATTTT. This encodes CSVEARSGESSDTQYF.

A word on this clone: This specimen includes other DNA sequences encoding the same CDR3. The chain carries TRBV29-1 and TRBJ1-1; D unclear. Germline values: CDR1 SQVTM, CDR2 ANQGSEA. This CDR3 has 12 amino acids. The V end lost 7 bases, the J end lost 0 bases, and 9 bases lay between the germline ends. CDR3 amino acids: CSAEGLNTEAFF. The CDR3 DNA reads TGCAGCGCCGAAGGATTGAACACTGAAGCTTTCTTT.

This clone has more than one count but fewer than ten. V usage is TRBV11-3 and J usage is TRBJ1-6; D uncertain. V was shortened by 0 bases and J by 6 bases, with 6 bases between the two germline ends. CDR1 and CDR2 (germline): SGHNT, YENEEA. This CDR3 region has 14 residues. The CDR3 DNA reads as TGTGCCAGCAGCTTAGAGCTGGGTAATTCACCCCTCCACTTT. Translated: CASSLELGNSPLHF.

V usage is TRBV29-1 and J usage is TRBJ2-2; tentatively, D is TRBD1 (5 bases). Between the trimmed V and J ends, which lost 1 base and 8 bases, there was a span of 11 bases. Germline CDR1 reads SQVTM; CDR2 reads ANQGSEA. The CDR3 spans 13 residues. CDR3 protein: CSVEVLGAGELFF. In DNA form, the CDR3 reads TGCAGCGTTGAAGTTTTAGGGGCTGGGGAGCTGTTTTTT.

The V and J genes are TRBV7-7 and TRBJ2-7; 9 bases are shared with TRBD1. The germline V gene encodes CDR1 SSHAT and CDR2 FNYEAQ (reference sequence). The CDR3 extends over 15 amino acids. The junction had 8 bases not matched to a gene; V was cut back by 3 bases and J by 5 bases. The CDR3 DNA is TGTGCCAGCAGCTTTTCAGGACAGGGGAGGAACGAGCAGTACTTC. Amino acid sequence: CASSFSGQGRNEQYF. Complete variable domain (other parts from reference TRBV7-7 and TRBJ2-7): GAGVSQSPRYKVTKRGQDVTLRCDPISSHATLYWYQQALGQGPEFLTYFNYEAQPDKSGLPSDRFSAERPEGSISTLTIQRTEQRDSAMYRCASSFSGQGRNEQYFGPGTRLTVT.

The chain links TRBV18 to TRBJ2-5; no clear D. Germline V gene data show CDR1 as KGHSH and CDR2 as LQKENI. The CDR3 consists of 13 residues. The V gene lost 6 bases and the J gene lost 2 bases, with 10 bases spanning the gap. Here the CDR3 reads CASSPDFQETQYF. In DNA form, the CDR3 reads TGTGCCAGCTCGCCTGACTTTCAAGAGACCCAGTACTTC.

The gene calls are TRBV29-1 and TRBJ1-1, with unresolved D. Germline V gene data show CDR1 as SQVTM and CDR2 as ANQGSEA. CDR3 size: 13 residues. V lost 1 base to trimming and J lost 3 bases, with 9 bases between them. CDR3 sequence: CSVEGVVDTEAFF. Here the CDR3 DNA reads TGCAGCGTTGAAGGGGTCGTGGACACTGAAGCTTTCTTT.

V gene TRBV15 combines with J gene TRBJ1-4; the D gene is possibly TRBD1 (5 bases). Trimming removed 8 bases from V and 7 bases from J, with 17 bases in between. Germline V gene sequence: CDR1 LNHNV, CDR2 YYDKDF (reference sequence). The CDR3 extends over 14 amino acids. The CDR3 DNA follows: TGTGCCACCTCCAGGAGGGGTTTGCGTGAAAAACTGTTTTTT. Translation gives CATSRRGLREKLFF. Using reference TRBV15 and TRBJ1-4 for the parts outside the CDR3, the full variable domain is DAMVIQNPRYQVTQFGKPVTLSCSQTLNHNVMYWYQQKSSQAPKLLFHYYDKDFNNEADTPDNFQSRRPNTSFCFLDIRSPGLGDTAMYLCATSRRGLREKLFFGSGTQLSVL.